The count of the clone carrying this TCR beta chain is one. As yet, its antigen is unknown. The source of the sample is a study of CD8+CD57+ T cells in acquired aplastic anemia. Across the whole study: CD4+ and CD8+ cells, once sorted, gave DNA averaging about 3 ug.

Genomic DNA constituted the template upon which TCR beta VDJ and CDR3 profiling was performed. One entry per CDR3 protein, called by TCRdb with MiXCR from the reads. This sample has some 200,000 distinct CDR3 sequences, with 40% to 50% found just once. Germline lookup yields CDR1 SNHLY and CDR2 FYNNEI. This CDR3 contains 13 residues. With 8 bases removed from V and 8 bases from J, the gap between germline ends came to 15 bases. Study results and caveats: About 30 CD8+ CDR3 sequences occurred in both the patients and the controls. With respect to CD8+ Simpson's diversity, patients and controls did not differ significantly.

Individuals selected for sequencing had exhibited CD8+CD57+ cell expansion on flow cytometry. Every patient was diagnosed with severe acquired aplastic anemia. The sample consisted of sorted CD4+, CD8+, or CD8+CD57+ T cells (not recorded which) from PBMCs. The source is a human donor with aplastic anemia. This chain uses TRBV2 with TRBJ2-2, with D possibly matching TRBD2 (6 bases). The DNA of the CDR3 is TGTGCCAGCGGGGGGACCACGCGAGGGGAGCTGTTTTTT. Protein sequence: CASGGTTRGELFF.